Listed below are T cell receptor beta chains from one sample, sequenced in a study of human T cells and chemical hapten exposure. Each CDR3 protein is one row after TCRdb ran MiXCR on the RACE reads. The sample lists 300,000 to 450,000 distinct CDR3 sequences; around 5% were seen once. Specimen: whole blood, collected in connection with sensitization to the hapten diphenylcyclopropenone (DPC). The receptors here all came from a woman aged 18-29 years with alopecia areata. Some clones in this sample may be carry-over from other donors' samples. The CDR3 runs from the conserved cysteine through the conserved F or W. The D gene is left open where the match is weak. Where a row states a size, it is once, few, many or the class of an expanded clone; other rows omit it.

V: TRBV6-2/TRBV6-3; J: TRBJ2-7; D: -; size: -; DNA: TGTGCCAGCAGTTACCTCAAAGGGGGGGTGTTCGAGCAGTACTTC; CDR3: CASSYLKGGVFEQYF
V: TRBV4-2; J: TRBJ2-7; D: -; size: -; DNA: TGTGCCAGCAGCCAAGTCCCCGGGACACCTTACTACGAGCAGTACTTC; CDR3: CASSQVPGTPYYEQYF
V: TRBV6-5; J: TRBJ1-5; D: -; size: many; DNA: TGTGCCAGCAGTTACTCGCGCAGGGGTCAGCCCCAGCATTTT; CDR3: CASSYSRRGQPQHF
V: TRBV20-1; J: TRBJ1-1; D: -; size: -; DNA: TGCAGTGCTAGGGGGGCGCCCCTGAACACTGAAGCTTTCTTT; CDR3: CSARGAPLNTEAFF
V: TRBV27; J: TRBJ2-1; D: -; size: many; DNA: TGTGCCAGCTCTCCGACTAACTCCTACAATGAGCAGTTCTTC; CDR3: CASSPTNSYNEQFF
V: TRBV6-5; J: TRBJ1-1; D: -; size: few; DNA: TGTGCCAGCAGTTACTCGATAGGGTGGACTGAAGCTTTCTTT; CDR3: CASSYSIGWTEAFF
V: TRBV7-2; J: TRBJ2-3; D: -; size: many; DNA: TGTGCCAGCAGCTCTGTAGTTGCAGATACGCAGTATTTT; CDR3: CASSSVVADTQYF
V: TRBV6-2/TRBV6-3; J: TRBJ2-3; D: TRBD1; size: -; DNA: TGTGCCAGCCACGACAGGGGGGTGGCAGATACGCAGTATTTT; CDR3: CASHDRGVADTQYF
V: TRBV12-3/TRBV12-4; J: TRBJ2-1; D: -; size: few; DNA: TGTGCCAGCAGGTTAGTTGATGAGCAGTTCTTC; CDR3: CASRLVDEQFF
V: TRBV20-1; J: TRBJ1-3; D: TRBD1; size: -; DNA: TGCAGTGCACGGACAGGGGGAGGAAACACCATATATTTT; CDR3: CSARTGGGNTIYF
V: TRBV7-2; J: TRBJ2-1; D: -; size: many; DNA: TGTGCCAGCACCGATTTGGGGGAGTACAATGAGCAGTTCTTC; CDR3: CASTDLGEYNEQFF
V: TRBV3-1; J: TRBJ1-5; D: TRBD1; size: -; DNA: TGTGCCAGCAGCCAAGATAGGGACAGGGCATCGCCCCAGCATTTT; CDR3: CASSQDRDRASPQHF
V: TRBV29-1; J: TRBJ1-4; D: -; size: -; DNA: TGCAGCGCCCAGGGGCATGCTAATGAAAAACTGTTTTTT; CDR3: CSAQGHANEKLFF
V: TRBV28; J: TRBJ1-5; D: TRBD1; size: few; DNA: TGTGCCAGCAGTTTGGACAGGGATAGCAATCAGCCCCAGCATTTT; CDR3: CASSLDRDSNQPQHF
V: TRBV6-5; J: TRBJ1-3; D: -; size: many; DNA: TGTGCCAGCAATGGTGCGGCTGGAAACACCATATATTTT; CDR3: CASNGAAGNTIYF
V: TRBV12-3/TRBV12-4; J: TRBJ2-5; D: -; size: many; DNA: TGTGCCAGCAGCCGCCCTTGGACAGAAATAAAAGAGACCCAGTACTTC; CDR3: CASSRPWTEIKETQYF
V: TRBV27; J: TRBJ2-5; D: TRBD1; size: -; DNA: TGTGCCAGCAGTTCGGGACAGATGAGGGAGACCCAGTACTTC; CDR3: CASSSGQMRETQYF
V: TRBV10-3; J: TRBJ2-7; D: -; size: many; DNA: TGTGCCATCAGTGACGGCGGGACTTTCTCCTACGAGCAGTACTTC; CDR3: CAISDGGTFSYEQYF
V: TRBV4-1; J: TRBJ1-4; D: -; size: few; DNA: TGCGCCAGCACCCCAACGTTTGTCGGCTTTAATGAAAAACTGTTTTTT; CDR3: CASTPTFVGFNEKLFF
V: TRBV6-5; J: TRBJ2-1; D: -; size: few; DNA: TGTGCCACCTCCAGGTTTGCGGGGAGAGGGGATGAGCAGTTCTTC; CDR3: CATSRFAGRGDEQFF
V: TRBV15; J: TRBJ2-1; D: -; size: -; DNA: TGTGCCACCAGCAGAGTAAACGGGGGATCCTACAATGAGCAGTTCTTC; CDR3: CATSRVNGGSYNEQFF
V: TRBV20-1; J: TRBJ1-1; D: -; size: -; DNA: TGCAGTGCTCTCGGGACACCGACTGAAGCTTTCTTT; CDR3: CSALGTPTEAFF
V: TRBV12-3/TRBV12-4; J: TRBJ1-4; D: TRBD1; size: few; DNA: TGTGCCAGCAAGTCAGACAGGGGGGACCACAATAATGAAAAACTGTTTTTT; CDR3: CASKSDRGDHNNEKLFF
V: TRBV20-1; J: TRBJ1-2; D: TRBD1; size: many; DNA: TGCAGTGCTGCCCAACAGGGGATCTATGGCTACACCTTC; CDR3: CSAAQQGIYGYTF
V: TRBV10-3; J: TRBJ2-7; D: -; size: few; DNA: TGTGCCATCAGTGAGACAACGGACGGTTCCTACGAGCAGTACTTC; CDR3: CAISETTDGSYEQYF
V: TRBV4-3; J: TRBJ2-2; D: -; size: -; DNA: TGCGCCAGCAGCCAAGATGTGGGACCAGCTTCCGGGGAGCTGTTTTTT; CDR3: CASSQDVGPASGELFF
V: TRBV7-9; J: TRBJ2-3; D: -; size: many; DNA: TGTGCCAGCAGGCCAGGTTCCACAGATACGCAGTATTTT; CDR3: CASRPGSTDTQYF
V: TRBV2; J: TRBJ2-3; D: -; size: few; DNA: TGTGCCAGCAGTGACAGGGTAGCTAGCACAGATACGCAGTATTTT; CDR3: CASSDRVASTDTQYF
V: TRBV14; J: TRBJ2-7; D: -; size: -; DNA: TGTGCCAGCAGCCAAGGGGGCAGTTCCCTCTACGAGCAGTACTTC; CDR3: CASSQGGSSLYEQYF
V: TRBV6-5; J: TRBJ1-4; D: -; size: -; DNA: TGTGCCAGCAGTGCCAGGGCCGGTACTAATGTAAAACTGTTTTTT; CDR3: CASSARAGTNVKLFF
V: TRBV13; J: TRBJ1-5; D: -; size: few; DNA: TGTGCCAGCAGGAAGGGTGATTTGGGGCCCCAGCATTTT; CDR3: CASRKGDLGPQHF
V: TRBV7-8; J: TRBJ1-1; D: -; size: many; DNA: TGTGCCAGCAGCTCTATCGGGGGTGAAGCTTTCTTT; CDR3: CASSSIGGEAFF
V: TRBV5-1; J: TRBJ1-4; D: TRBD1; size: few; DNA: TGCGCCAGCAGCTTGTGGGGACAGCTTAATGAAAAACTGTTTTTT; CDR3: CASSLWGQLNEKLFF
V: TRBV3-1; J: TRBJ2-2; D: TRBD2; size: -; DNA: TGTGCCAGCAGCCAAACCATAGCGGGGGTTAATGCGAACACCGGGGAGCTGTTTTTT; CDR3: CASSQTIAGVNANTGELFF
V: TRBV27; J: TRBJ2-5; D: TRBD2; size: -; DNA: TGTGCCAGCAGTTTATGGCTAGCGGGCCAAGAGACCCAGTACTTC; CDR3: CASSLWLAGQETQYF
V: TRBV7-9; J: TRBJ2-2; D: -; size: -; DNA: TGTGCCATCCGTAGGAACACCGGGGAGCTGTTTTTT; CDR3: CAIRRNTGELFF
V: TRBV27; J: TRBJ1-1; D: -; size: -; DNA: TGTGCCAGCAGTTTGTTGGTTCGAGGGACTGAAGCTTTCTTT; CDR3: CASSLLVRGTEAFF
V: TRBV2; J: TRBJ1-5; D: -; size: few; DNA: TGTGCCAGCAGTAGGACGAGCCAGAATCAGCCCCAGCATTTT; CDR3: CASSRTSQNQPQHF
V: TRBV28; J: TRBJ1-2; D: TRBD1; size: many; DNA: TGTGCCAGCAGTTTTGGGTCAGGGGGCTTCTATGGCTACACCTTC; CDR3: CASSFGSGGFYGYTF
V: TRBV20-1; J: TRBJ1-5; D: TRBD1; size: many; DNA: TGCAGTGCTAGGGGTGGACAGGGGGCCGGCCAGCCCCAGCATTTT; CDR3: CSARGGQGAGQPQHF
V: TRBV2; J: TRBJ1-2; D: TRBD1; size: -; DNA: TGTGCCAGCAGGCACAGGGGGCTTTTCTATGGCTACACCTTC; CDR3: CASRHRGLFYGYTF
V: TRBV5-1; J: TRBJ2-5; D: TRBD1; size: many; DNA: TGTGCCAGCAGCTTAGGACAGGGGGAGACCCAGTACTTC; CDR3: CASSLGQGETQYF
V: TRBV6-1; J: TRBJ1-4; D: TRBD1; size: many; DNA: TGTGCCAGCAGTGAAGGGCAGGGGGGAACTAATGAAAAACTGTTTTTT; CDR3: CASSEGQGGTNEKLFF
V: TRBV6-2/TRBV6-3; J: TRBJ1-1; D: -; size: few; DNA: TGTGCCAGCAGTTACCCCCAGTTGGGGGGCGGTGAAGCTTTCTTT; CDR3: CASSYPQLGGGEAFF
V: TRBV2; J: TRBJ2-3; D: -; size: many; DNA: TGTGCCAGCAGTCGAGAAAGAGGGGTCGCCACAGATACGCAGTATTTT; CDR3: CASSRERGVATDTQYF
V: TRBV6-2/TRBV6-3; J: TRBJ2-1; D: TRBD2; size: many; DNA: TGTGCCAGCAGTTACCCGAAAAGACTAGCCTGGAGCTCCTACAATGAGCAGTTCTTC; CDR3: CASSYPKRLAWSSYNEQFF
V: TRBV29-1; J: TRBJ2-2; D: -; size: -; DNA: TGCGGCACTATTGGGTACACCGGGGAGCTGTTTTTT; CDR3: CGTIGYTGELFF
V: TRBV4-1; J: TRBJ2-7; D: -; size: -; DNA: TGCGCCAGCAGCCAAGCGGCCCAAAGCTCCTACGAGCAGTACTTC; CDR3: CASSQAAQSSYEQYF
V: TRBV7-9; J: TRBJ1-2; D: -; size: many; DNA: TGTGCCAGCAGCTTAGCAGGGCTTTATGGCTACACCTTC; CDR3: CASSLAGLYGYTF
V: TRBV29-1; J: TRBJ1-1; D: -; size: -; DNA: TGCAGCGTCCCGGACCCCAGTGGAGCTTTCTTT; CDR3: CSVPDPSGAFF
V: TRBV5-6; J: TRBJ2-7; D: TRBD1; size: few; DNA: TGTGCCAGCAACAACAGGGGGCCCTCCTACGAGCAGTACTTC; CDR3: CASNNRGPSYEQYF
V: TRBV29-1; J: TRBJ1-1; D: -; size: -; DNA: TGCAGCGGTGGGACTGCCGGGAGGACTGAAGCTTTCTTT; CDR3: CSGGTAGRTEAFF
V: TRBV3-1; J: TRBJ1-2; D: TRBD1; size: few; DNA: TGTGCCAGCAGCCAACGGACAGGGCGAGGCTACACCTTC; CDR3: CASSQRTGRGYTF
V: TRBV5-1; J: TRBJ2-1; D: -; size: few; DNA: TGCGCCAGCAGCTCTGGACGGGGGATCTACAATGAGCAGTTCTTC; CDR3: CASSSGRGIYNEQFF
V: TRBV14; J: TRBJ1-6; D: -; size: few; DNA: TGTGCCAGCAGCCAATCTGCATCACCCCTCCACTTT; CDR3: CASSQSASPLHF
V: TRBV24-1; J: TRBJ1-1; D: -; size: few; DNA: TGTGCCACCAGTGAAGGGGGAAGAGAAGCTTTCTTT; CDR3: CATSEGGREAFF
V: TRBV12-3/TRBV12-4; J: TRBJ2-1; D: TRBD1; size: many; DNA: TGTGCCAGCAGTTCGTACAGGGGCAATGAGCAGTTCTTC; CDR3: CASSSYRGNEQFF
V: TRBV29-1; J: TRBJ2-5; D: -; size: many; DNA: TGCAGCGGGACAGAACAAGAGACCCAGTACTTC; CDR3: CSGTEQETQYF